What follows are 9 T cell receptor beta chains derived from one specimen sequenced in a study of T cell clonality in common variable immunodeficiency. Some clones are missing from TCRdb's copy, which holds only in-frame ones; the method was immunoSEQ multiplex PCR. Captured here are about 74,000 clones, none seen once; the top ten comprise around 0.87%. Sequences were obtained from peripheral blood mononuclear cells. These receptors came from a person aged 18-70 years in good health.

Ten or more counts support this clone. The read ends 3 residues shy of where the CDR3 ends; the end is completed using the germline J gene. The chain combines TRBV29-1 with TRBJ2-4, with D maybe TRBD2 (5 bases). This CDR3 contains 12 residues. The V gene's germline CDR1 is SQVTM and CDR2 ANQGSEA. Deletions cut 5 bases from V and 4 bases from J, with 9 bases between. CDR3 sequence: CSVTPGKNIQYF. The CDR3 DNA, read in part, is TGCAGCGTTACCCCGGGGAAAAACATT.

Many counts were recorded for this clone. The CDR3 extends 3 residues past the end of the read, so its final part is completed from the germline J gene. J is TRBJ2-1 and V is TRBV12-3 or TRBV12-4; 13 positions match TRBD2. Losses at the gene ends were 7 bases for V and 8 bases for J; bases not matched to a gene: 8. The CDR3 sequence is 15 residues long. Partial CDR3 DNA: TGTGCCAGCAAGACACTAGCGGGAGGGCCTTATGAG. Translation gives CASKTLAGGPYE. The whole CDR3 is CASKTLAGGPYEQFF.

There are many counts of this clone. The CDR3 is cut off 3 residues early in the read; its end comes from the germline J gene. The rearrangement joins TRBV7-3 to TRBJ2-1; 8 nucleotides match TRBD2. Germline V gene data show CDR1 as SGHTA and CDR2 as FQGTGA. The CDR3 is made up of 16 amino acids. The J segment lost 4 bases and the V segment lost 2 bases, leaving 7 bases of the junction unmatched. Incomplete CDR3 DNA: TGTGCCAGCAGCTTACAGGGATTAGCGGGGTACAATGAG. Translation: CASSLQGLAGYNE. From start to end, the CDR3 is CASSLQGLAGYNEQFF.

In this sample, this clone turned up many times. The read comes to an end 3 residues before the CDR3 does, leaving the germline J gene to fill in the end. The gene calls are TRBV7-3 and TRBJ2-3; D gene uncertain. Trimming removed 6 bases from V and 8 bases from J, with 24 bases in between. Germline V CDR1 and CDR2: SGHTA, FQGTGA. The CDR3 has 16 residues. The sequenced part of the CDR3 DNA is TGTGCCAGCAGACCATTTTGGAAGGGCGTTCGTAGTACG. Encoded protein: CASRPFWKGVRST. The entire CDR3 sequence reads CASRPFWKGVRSTQYF. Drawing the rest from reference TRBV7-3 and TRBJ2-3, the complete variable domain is GAGVSQTPSNKVTEKGKYVELRCDPISGHTALYWYRQSLGQGPEFLIYFQGTGAADDSGLPNDRFFAVRPEGSVSTLKIQRTERGDSAVYLCASRPFWKGVRSTQYFGPGTRLTVL.

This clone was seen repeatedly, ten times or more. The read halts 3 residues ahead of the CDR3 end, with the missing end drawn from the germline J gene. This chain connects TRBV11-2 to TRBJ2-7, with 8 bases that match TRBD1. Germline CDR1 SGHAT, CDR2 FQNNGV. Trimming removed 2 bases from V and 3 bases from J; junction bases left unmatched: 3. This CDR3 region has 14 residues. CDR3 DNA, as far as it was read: TGTGCCAGCAGCTTAACTGGACAGGGCTACGAG. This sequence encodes CASSLTGQGYE. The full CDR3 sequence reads CASSLTGQGYEQYF.

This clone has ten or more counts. The sequenced part of the CDR3 DNA is TGTGCCAGCTCAGCCGGGACAGGGACCTATCAGCCC. Its protein product is CASSAGTGTYQP. The entire CDR3 reads CASSAGTGTYQPQHF. V is TRBV18 and J is TRBJ1-5, with 9 positions matching TRBD1. Read sequence stops 3 residues before the CDR3 end, and the germline J gene provides the missing end. The germline V gene has CDR1 KGHSH and CDR2 LQKENI. CDR3 length: 15 amino acids. J gave up 5 bases and V 5 bases, and 7 bases lay outside the gene matches.

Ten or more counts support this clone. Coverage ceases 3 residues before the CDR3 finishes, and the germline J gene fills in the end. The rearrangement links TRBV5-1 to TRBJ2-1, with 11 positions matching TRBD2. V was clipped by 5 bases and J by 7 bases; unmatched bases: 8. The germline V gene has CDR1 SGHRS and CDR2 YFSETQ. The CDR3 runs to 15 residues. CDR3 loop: CASSPLAGVGNEQFF. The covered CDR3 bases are TGCGCCAGCAGTCCACTAGCGGGAGTGGGGAATGAG.

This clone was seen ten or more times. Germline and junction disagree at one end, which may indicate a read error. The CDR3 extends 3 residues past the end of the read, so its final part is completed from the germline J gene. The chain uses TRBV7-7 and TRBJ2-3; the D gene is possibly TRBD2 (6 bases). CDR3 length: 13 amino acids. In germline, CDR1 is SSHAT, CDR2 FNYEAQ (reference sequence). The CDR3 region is CASSLVRGDTQYF. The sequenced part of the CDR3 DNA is TGTGCTAGCAGCTTAGTGCGGGGAGATACG.

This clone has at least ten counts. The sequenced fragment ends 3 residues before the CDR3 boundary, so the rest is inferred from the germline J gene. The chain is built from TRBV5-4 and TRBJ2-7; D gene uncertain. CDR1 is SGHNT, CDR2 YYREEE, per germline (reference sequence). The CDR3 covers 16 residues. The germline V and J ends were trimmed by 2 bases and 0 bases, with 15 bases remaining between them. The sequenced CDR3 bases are TGTGCCAGCAGCTTTGAGTCCCGGGTTAGCTCCTACGAG. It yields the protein CASSFESRVSSYE. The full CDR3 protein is CASSFESRVSSYEQYF.